This T cell receptor beta chain appears in the sequencing data of a study of T-cell reconstitution after alpha-beta-depleted transplantation in children. The TCRbeta library incorporated unique molecular identifiers. TCRdb re-derived calls from the PCR reads in MiXCR, one entry per CDR3 protein. The sample shows some 250,000 distinct CDR3 sequences, more than 10% of them seen only once. This clonotype was counted at least ten times. This CDR3 has 15 residues. The V gene's germline CDR1 is LGHNA and CDR2 YSLEER. V was cut by 0 bases and J by 0 bases, with 9 bases left in between. Sequencing was performed on PBMCs from the stem cell graft donor, taken from the stem cell graft. The receptor was derived from a human donor who donated a stem cell graft to a child with acute lymphoblastic leukemia. The genes are TRBV4-3 and TRBJ2-7; no definite D call. CDR3: CASSQDWAASYEQYF. The CDR3 coding sequence is TGCGCCAGCAGCCAAGACTGGGCGGCCTCCTACGAGCAGTACTTC.